This T cell receptor beta chain appears in the sequencing data of a study of cytotoxic CD8 clonotypes in ibrutinib-treated CLL. Findings and caveats of the study: Clonality increased at ibrutinib response and stayed stable in sustained remission. At progression, however, it fell back toward baseline.

Germline values: CDR1 MNHEY, CDR2 SMNVEV (reference sequence). The CDR3 sequence is 17 residues long. Trimming stripped 8 bases from V and 0 bases from J, with 17 bases between. With regard to this clone: Antigen unknown.

Profiling relied on immunoSEQ multiplex PCR, and the TCRdb table lists in-frame clones only, not all of them. This sample has approximately 150,000 clones, with roughly four fifths found just once. The sequence came from a human donor with chronic lymphocytic leukemia. V is TRBV27 and J is TRBJ2-6; D may be TRBD2 (6 bases). Here the sequenced sample was PBMCs, taken after 24 months of ibrutinib treatment. CDR3 amino acids: CASSLERASSGANVLTF. In nucleotides, the CDR3 is TGTGCCAGCTCCCTCGAGCGGGCATCCTCTGGGGCCAACGTCCTGACTTTC.